These 12 T cell receptor beta chains were all obtained from the same sample, sequenced in a study of CD8 T cells in Susac syndrome. The RNA input was about 0.5 to 1 ug, and it was reverse transcribed with random hexamers. TCRdb independently ran MiXCR on the immunoSEQ multiplex PCR reads; one entry per CDR3 protein. The sample yields some 300,000 distinct CDR3 sequences, 75% to 85% seen once. Sequencing was carried out using CD8+ T cells from PBMCs. Source of these receptors: a human donor with multiple sclerosis.

This clonotype was observed a handful of times. This chain uses TRBV7-2 with TRBJ2-5; D is undetermined. CDR3 length equals 13 residues. Trimming shortened V by 3 bases and J by 2 bases, and 7 bases separated the two germline ends. Germline V lookup: CDR1 SGHTA, CDR2 FQGNSA. CDR3 region: CASSLNLQETQYF. The CDR3 nucleotides are TGTGCCAGCAGCTTGAACCTGCAAGAGACCCAGTACTTC.

The rearrangement uses TRBV7-3 and TRBJ2-2; D unclear. Per germline, CDR1 SGHTA and CDR2 FQGTGA. The V end was cut by 2 bases, the J end by 4 bases, with 11 bases between. The CDR3 consists of 15 residues. The DNA of the CDR3 is TGTGCCAGCAGCTTATTCGGCCTCCCCACCGGGGAGCTGTTTTTT. This sequence encodes CASSLFGLPTGELFF.

The chain employs TRBV6-2 or TRBV6-3 and TRBJ2-4, with 10 bases matching TRBD1. J was trimmed by 14 bases and V by 2 bases; bases with no gene match: 15. This CDR3 is 16 amino acids long. Per germline, CDR1 MNHEY and CDR2 SVGEGT. CDR3 DNA sequence: TGTGCCAGCAGTTACCGCCTCCGGGACAGGGGAAGTTTAAAGTACTTC. Its protein is CASSYRLRDRGSLKYF.

CDR3 sequence (DNA): TGCGCCAGCAGCCTCCCTGACGGCGGGGGGACCGAGCAGTACTTC. The encoded protein is CASSLPDGGGTEQYF. This rearrangement joins TRBV4-1 to TRBJ2-7; 8 nucleotides agree with TRBD2. V gave up 4 bases and J gave up 6 bases; unmatched junction bases: 11. The CDR3 totals 15 residues. Germline V gene sequence: CDR1 MGHRA, CDR2 YSYEKL.

This rearrangement joins TRBV9 to TRBJ2-1; 9 bases are a match to TRBD1. CDR1 is SGDLS, CDR2 YYNGEE, per germline. Germline trimming cut 0 bases from V and 2 bases from J; bases unmatched to any gene: 3. The CDR3 loop spans 16 amino acids. This CDR3 is CASSVDGTGTYNEQFF. The CDR3 coding sequence is TGTGCCAGCAGCGTAGATGGGACAGGGACCTACAATGAGCAGTTCTTC.

This clonotype came up a few times. The gene calls are TRBV7-2 and TRBJ2-3; D perhaps matches TRBD2 (6 bases). Trimming pared 4 bases from V and 4 bases from J, leaving 15 bases between. The V gene's germline CDR1 is SGHTA and CDR2 FQGNSA. The CDR3 is made up of 15 amino acids. The CDR3 DNA reads as TGTGCCAGCAGCTCTTTCGGGAGCCCGGCAGATACGCAGTATTTT. Its protein is CASSSFGSPADTQYF. The whole variable domain, remainder taken from reference TRBV7-2 and TRBJ2-3, is GAGVSQSPSNKVTEKGKDVELRCDPISGHTALYWYRQSLGQGLEFLIYFQGNSAPDKSGLPSDRFSAERTGGSVSTLTIQRTQQEDSAVYLCASSSFGSPADTQYFGPGTRLTVL.

This chain connects TRBV23-1 to TRBJ1-2, with TRBD1 matching 7 bases. TRBV23-1 is an ORF; its function is uncertain. This CDR3 has 14 amino acids. V gave up 2 bases and J gave up 8 bases; unmatched junction bases: 8. CDR3 amino acids: CASSQRGGAGGYTF. The DNA of the CDR3 is TGCGCCAGCAGTCAACGAGGGGGCGCCGGGGGCTACACCTTC.

This clonotype has more than one count but fewer than ten. The chain has TRBV28 and TRBJ2-7; 9 bases are shared with TRBD1. From germline, CDR1 is MDHEN and CDR2 SYDVKM. This CDR3 has 14 amino acids. The V gene end was trimmed by 5 bases and the J gene end by 4 bases; junction bases not matched to a gene: 6. The CDR3 loop reads CASSRGQGLYEQYF. Written as DNA, the CDR3 is TGTGCCAGCAGTCGAGGACAGGGGCTATACGAGCAGTACTTC.

The gene calls are TRBV20-1 and TRBJ2-1; the match to TRBD2 covers 11 bases. Germline CDR1 is DFQATT and CDR2 is SNEGSKA (reference sequence). J was trimmed by 3 bases and V by 3 bases; bases with no gene match: 13. The CDR3 is made up of 18 amino acids. The CDR3 nucleotides are TGCAGTGCTAGGGACTATACCGGGACTAGCGGTCTCTACAATGAGCAGTTCTTC. This gives the protein CSARDYTGTSGLYNEQFF.

The genes are TRBV27 and TRBJ1-2, with D perhaps matching TRBD1 (5 bases). The germline V and J ends were trimmed by 2 bases and 7 bases, with 20 bases remaining between them. The CDR3 loop spans 16 amino acids. Per germline, CDR1 MNHEY and CDR2 SMNVEV (reference sequence). CDR3 sequence (DNA): TGTGCCAGCAGTTTAACCGCCGGCGCGGGGGTCCGTGGCTACACCTTC. Translation: CASSLTAGAGVRGYTF.

The V and J genes are TRBV27 and TRBJ2-5; 10 bases agree with TRBD2. V was pared by 6 bases and J by 2 bases, with 6 bases of the junction left unmatched. The germline V gene encodes CDR1 MNHEY and CDR2 SMNVEV (reference sequence). The CDR3 is made up of 15 amino acids. The CDR3 DNA reads TGTGCCAGCAGGCCCGGACTAGCGGTACAAGAGACCCAGTACTTC. It is translated as CASRPGLAVQETQYF.

This chain links TRBV7-9 with TRBJ2-5; the match to TRBD2 covers 10 bases. The V gene end was trimmed by 0 bases and the J gene end by 4 bases; junction bases not matched to a gene: 8. Per germline, CDR1 SEHNR and CDR2 FQNEAQ (reference sequence). The CDR3 has 17 amino acids. The CDR3 loop is CASSLALAGGLGETQYF. The CDR3 coding sequence is TGTGCCAGCAGCTTAGCGTTAGCGGGAGGACTGGGAGAGACCCAGTACTTC.